Shown below are 24 T cell receptor beta chains from a single sample sequenced in a study of cytomegalovirus exposure and HLA in healthy donors (dated by TCRdb to about 2017). Library preparation used the immunoSEQ multiplex PCR assay. The multiplex PCR relied on a mix of 60 forward primers for TCR Vbeta segments and 13 reverse primers for TCR Jbeta segments. The clones in this table, taken by TCRdb from immuneACCESS, are in-frame only. Not every clone is retained; where verified, under half of the shortfall comes from an unresolved V gene, and the cause of the rest is unknown. The sample table contains roughly 130,000 clones; only one count was recorded for 50% to 80% of them. More than 6.5% of the sample lies in the top ten. The specimen was PBMCs. The origin of the receptors is a woman aged 35 to 49 in good health and CMV-seropositive.

This clone came up a few times. V usage is TRBV9 and J usage is TRBJ2-5, with 9 bases aligning to TRBD1. This CDR3 region has 16 residues. CDR1 is SGDLS, CDR2 YYNGEE, per germline. Trimming cost V 0 bases and J 0 bases; bases outside gene matches: 3. The CDR3 spells CASSVVGTGNQETQYF. The DNA of the CDR3 is TGTGCCAGCAGCGTAGTCGGGACAGGGAACCAAGAGACCCAGTACTTC.

V gene TRBV18 combines with J gene TRBJ1-2, with D tentatively TRBD1 (5 bases). Germline CDR1 reads KGHSH; CDR2 reads LQKENI. Deletions cut 3 bases from V and 2 bases from J, with 13 bases between. The CDR3 covers 15 residues. In nucleotides, the CDR3 is TGTGCCAGCTCACCGCTCCCTCGACAGAACTATGGCTACACCTTC. Translating it yields CASSPLPRQNYGYTF.

V and J are TRBV6-1 and TRBJ2-1, with D possibly matching TRBD1 (5 bases). Germline assignment: CDR1 MNHNS and CDR2 SASEGT. There are 13 residues in the CDR3. Trimming removed 0 bases from V and 6 bases from J, with 6 bases in between. CDR3 in DNA: TGTGCCAGCAGTGAAGCGGGGCGCAATGAGCAGTTCTTC. This translates into CASSEAGRNEQFF.

This clone has just a few counts. Different DNA sequences within this sample yield the same CDR3. The genes are TRBV5-4 and TRBJ1-1; D unresolved. CDR1 and CDR2 (germline): SGHNT, YYREEE (reference sequence). This CDR3 contains 12 residues. Trimming took 4 bases from V and 4 from J, leaving 8 bases between them. The CDR3 nucleotides are TGTGCCAGCAGCCGGGGTGGCACTGAAGCTTTCTTT. It yields the protein CASSRGGTEAFF.

This chain joins TRBV10-3 and TRBJ2-1; D is uncertain. CDR3 length equals 14 residues. Trimming removed 2 bases at V and 5 bases at J, with 10 bases between. Germline V gene lookup returns CDR1 ENHRY and CDR2 SYGVKD. The CDR3 reads CAISETIRDNEQFF. DNA of the CDR3: TGTGCCATCAGTGAGACGATTCGGGACAATGAGCAGTTCTTC.

This sequence joins TRBV29-1 and TRBJ1-5; 7 bases are shared with TRBD1. This CDR3 spans 15 amino acids. J was trimmed by 0 bases and V by 6 bases; bases with no gene match: 8. Germline assignment: CDR1 SQVTM and CDR2 ANQGSEA. Here the CDR3 DNA reads TGCAGCGTCATCGTGGGACAGTCTAGCAATCAGCCCCAGCATTTT. Its translation: CSVIVGQSSNQPQHF. Filled out from reference TRBV29-1 and TRBJ1-5, the complete variable domain reads SAVISQKPSRDICQRGTSLTIQCQVDSQVTMMFWYRQQPGQSLTLIATANQGSEATYESGFVIDKFPISRPNLTFSTLTVSNMSPEDSSIYLCSVIVGQSSNQPQHFGDGTRLSIL.

The chain combines TRBV30 with TRBJ2-4; the D gene is possibly TRBD1 (5 bases). V was trimmed by 1 base and J by 1 base, leaving 5 bases between them. The CDR3 totals 13 residues. Germline V CDR1 and CDR2: GTSNPN, SVGIG (reference sequence). The DNA of the CDR3 is TGTGCCTGGAGTGAGGGGGCCAAAAACATTCAGTACTTC. Translating gives CAWSEGAKNIQYF.

The chain has TRBV18 and TRBJ1-5, with unresolved D. Between the trimmed V and J ends, which lost 4 bases and 5 bases, there was a span of 9 bases. The CDR3 extends over 13 amino acids. The germline V gene encodes CDR1 KGHSH and CDR2 LQKENI. The CDR3 region is CASSRARDQPQHF. As DNA, the CDR3 is TGTGCCAGCTCACGGGCCCGAGATCAGCCCCAGCATTTT.

This chain uses TRBV5-1 with TRBJ1-1; perhaps TRBD1 as D (6 bases). Per germline, CDR1 SGHRS and CDR2 YFSETQ. The CDR3 runs 14 residues. Trimming left V 0 bases short and J 3 bases short, with 9 bases between. The CDR3 nucleotides are TGCGCCAGCAGCTTGGGGACAGTACACACTGAAGCTTTCTTT. Translated, it gives CASSLGTVHTEAFF.

This clone has a handful of counts. The rearrangement uses TRBV29-1 and TRBJ1-5; tentative D call: TRBD1 (6 bases). Germline V lookup: CDR1 SQVTM, CDR2 ANQGSEA. This CDR3 has 13 residues. Trimming pared 4 bases from V and 4 bases from J, leaving 11 bases between. CDR3 protein: CSVARQANQPQHF. The CDR3, as DNA: TGCAGCGTTGCTCGACAGGCGAATCAGCCCCAGCATTTT. The full variable domain, in which reference TRBV29-1 and TRBJ1-5 provide the parts outside the CDR3, is SAVISQKPSRDICQRGTSLTIQCQVDSQVTMMFWYRQQPGQSLTLIATANQGSEATYESGFVIDKFPISRPNLTFSTLTVSNMSPEDSSIYLCSVARQANQPQHFGDGTRLSIL.

The gene calls are TRBV18 and TRBJ2-7; D perhaps matches TRBD2 (6 bases). This CDR3 comprises 14 residues. V was trimmed by 0 bases and J by 4 bases, leaving 10 bases between them. Germline-derived CDR1 and CDR2 are KGHSH and LQKENI. The CDR3 nucleotides read TGTGCCAGCTCACCACCGGGGGGAGTTTACGAGCAGTACTTC. This sequence encodes CASSPPGGVYEQYF.

This clone has just one count. This chain uses TRBV30 with TRBJ2-5, with TRBD2 matching 8 bases. The CDR3 runs to 15 residues. Germline V CDR1 and CDR2: GTSNPN, SVGIG (reference sequence). V trimming: 0 bases; J trimming: 14 bases; junction bases outside the gene matches: 17. The chain's CDR3 is CAWSVSRGASYEQYF. The CDR3 DNA sequence: TGTGCCTGGAGTGTCTCGCGGGGGGCGTCCTACGAGCAATACTTC.

This rearrangement joins TRBV19 to TRBJ1-4; 7 nucleotides align to TRBD1. From germline, CDR1 is LNHDA and CDR2 SQIVND (reference sequence). The CDR3 runs to 16 residues. The V and J ends lost 6 bases and 7 bases, in that order; junction bases with no gene match: 14. The CDR3 DNA is TGTGCCAGTAGCCGACAGGGTGGCTTCCCATCTGAAAAACTGTTTTTT. This codes for CASSRQGGFPSEKLFF.

This chain links TRBV7-9 with TRBJ1-6; TRBD1 aligns across 7 bases. The V and J ends lost 5 bases and 3 bases, in that order; junction bases with no gene match: 13. CDR3 size: 18 residues. CDR1 and CDR2 (germline): SEHNR, FQNEAQ (reference sequence). CDR3 nucleotide sequence: TGTGCCAGCAGCGTGACAGGGAAGTCAACAGACTATAATTCACCCCTCCACTTT. It is translated as CASSVTGKSTDYNSPLHF.

A few counts support this clone. This rearrangement joins TRBV25-1 to TRBJ2-7; D might be TRBD2 (5 bases). The CDR3 loop spans 11 amino acids. The V end lost 6 bases, the J end lost 4 bases, and 7 bases lay between the germline ends. Germline CDR1 reads MGHDK; CDR2 reads SYGVNS. CDR3 residues: CASSGLYEQYF. The CDR3 DNA reads as TGTGCCAGCAGCGGACTTTACGAGCAGTACTTC.

The chain uses TRBV19 and TRBJ2-7; perhaps TRBD1 as D (7 bases). From germline, CDR1 is LNHDA and CDR2 SQIVND (reference sequence). This CDR3 has 13 residues. Trimming cost V 5 bases and J 2 bases, with 10 bases left between them. This chain's CDR3 is CASSPGGPYEQYF. The CDR3 DNA reads as TGTGCCAGTAGTCCAGGGGGGCCCTACGAGCAGTACTTC.

This sequence joins TRBV5-1 and TRBJ2-7; perhaps TRBD1 as D (6 bases). The CDR3 consists of 14 residues. Looked up from germline, CDR1 is SGHRS and CDR2 is YFSETQ. The V and J ends lost 6 bases and 1 base respectively, with 14 bases between them. CDR3 DNA: TGCGCCAGCAACCGGGACACCTCATCCTACGAGCAGTACTTC. Protein product: CASNRDTSSYEQYF.

As concerns this clone: At one boundary the junction diverges from the germline segment, which might be a read error. The CDR3 DNA follows: TGTGCCAGTAGTGCGGACAGGGGAGGCTCCTACGAGCAGCACTTC. Protein: CASSADRGGSYEQHF. V and J are TRBV19 and TRBJ2-7; 9 nucleotides agree with TRBD1. CDR3 length: 15 amino acids. Germline values: CDR1 LNHDA, CDR2 SQIVND (reference sequence).

CDR3 DNA sequence: TGTGCCTGGAGTGTATGGACTCAACCAAATTCACCCCTCCACTTT. Residues: CAWSVWTQPNSPLHF. The chain carries TRBV30 and TRBJ1-6; D not resolved. There are 15 residues in the CDR3. V was pared by 0 bases and J by 7 bases, with 13 bases between. Per germline, CDR1 GTSNPN and CDR2 SVGIG (reference sequence).

The rearrangement joins TRBV5-1 to TRBJ2-7; TRBD1 matches at 11 bases. CDR1 and CDR2 (germline): SGHRS, YFSETQ. The CDR3 contains 15 residues. The trim removed 1 base at V and 5 bases at J, leaving 5 bases unmatched. The CDR3 nucleotides are TGCGCCAGCAGCTTGTCCGGACAGGGGGCCCACGAGCAGTACTTC. It specifies CASSLSGQGAHEQYF.

V gene TRBV27 combines with J gene TRBJ2-7; 7 bases line up with TRBD1. CDR1 is MNHEY, CDR2 SMNVEV, per germline (reference sequence). With V trimmed by 11 bases and J by 2 bases, 18 bases remained unmatched. The CDR3 sequence is 16 residues long. CDR3 in amino acids: CAGRHGDRLAPYEQYF. DNA for the CDR3: TGTGCCGGTCGACATGGGGACAGACTGGCTCCCTACGAGCAGTACTTC.

The chain has TRBV9 and TRBJ1-4; the D is unclear. Trimming shortened V by 3 bases and J by 5 bases, and 14 bases separated the two germline ends. This CDR3 has 15 residues. CDR1 is SGDLS, CDR2 YYNGEE, per germline. The chain's CDR3 is CASSAGGNPNEKLFF. DNA for the CDR3: TGTGCCAGCAGCGCTGGAGGGAATCCCAATGAAAAACTGTTTTTT.

This clone was picked up one time. This chain links TRBV6-1 with TRBJ1-6; D is unresolved. There are 15 residues in the CDR3. V was shortened by 3 bases and J by 11 bases, with 17 bases between the two germline ends. Germline-derived CDR1 and CDR2 are MNHNS and SASEGT. CDR3 sequence (DNA): TGTGCCAGCAGTGATCTCCACCGGGTTTCGGCACCCCTCCACTTT. It encodes CASSDLHRVSAPLHF.

V is TRBV28 and J is TRBJ1-5; possible D gene TRBD1, 6 bases. Trimming took off 3 bases at V and 4 bases at J, with 10 bases between the two ends. This CDR3 is 14 amino acids long. Germline lookup yields CDR1 MDHEN and CDR2 SYDVKM. CDR3 amino acids: CASSFYRENQPQHF. The CDR3 DNA reads as TGTGCCAGCAGTTTTTACAGGGAAAATCAGCCCCAGCATTTT.